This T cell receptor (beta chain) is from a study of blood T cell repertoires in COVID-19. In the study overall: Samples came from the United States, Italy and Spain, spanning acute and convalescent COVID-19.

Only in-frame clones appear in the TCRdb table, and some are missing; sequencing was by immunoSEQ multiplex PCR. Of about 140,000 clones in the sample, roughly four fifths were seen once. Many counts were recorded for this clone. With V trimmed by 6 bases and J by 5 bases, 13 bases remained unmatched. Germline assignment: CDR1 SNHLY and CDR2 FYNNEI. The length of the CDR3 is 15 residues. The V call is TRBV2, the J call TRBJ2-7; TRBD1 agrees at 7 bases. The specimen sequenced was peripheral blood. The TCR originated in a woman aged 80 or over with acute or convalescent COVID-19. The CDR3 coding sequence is TGTGCCAGCAGGACAGACAGGGTAATTCCCCACGAGCAGTACTTC. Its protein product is CASRTDRVIPHEQYF.